This T cell receptor (beta chain) was found in a study of cytomegalovirus exposure and HLA in healthy donors (dated by TCRdb to the late 2010s). For the study in its entirety: According to an earlier analysis of 587 of the donors, about 190 million T cells yielded roughly 110 million unique TCR beta sequences and approximately 300 Gb of sequence data. An early release that covered fewer than 750 HLA-typed donors contained around 300 gigabases of sequencing data and about 84 million unique TCR sequences. Of the roughly 400 genotyped donors, roughly 80% were placed in the genetic ancestry cluster associated with self-reported Caucasian donors. The study was designed to test whether signatures of past pathogen exposure could be identified by cataloging public T cell receptors. The study used immunosequencing to profile the T cell repertoires of some 600 subjects and linked those repertoires to cytomegalovirus serostatus. Along with the approximately 620-subject first cohort, a separate validation cohort of approximately 110 different subjects was used. To predict cytomegalovirus infection status, the study brought together high-throughput TCR immunosequencing, statistical association of individual TCRs with disease status, and machine learning. A later analysis re-analyzed previously published TCR beta repertoires from 666 donors and added high-resolution HLA genotyping to study TCR occurrence patterns. Rather than drawing on any new phenotypic data, the later analysis identified candidate immune exposures from TCR beta sequences and the way those sequences occurred across donors. To decide whether each TCR beta V gene segment behaved as functional or pseudogenic, an earlier analysis of approximately 590 of the donors relied on high-throughput TCR beta sequencing. Donor age, sex, ethnicity and CMV serostatus were compiled together with the repertoire data. In a later genetic analysis, genome-wide SNP genotypes for about three fifths of the roughly 670 donors were used, and that subset was treated as a discovery cohort. All discovery cohort repertoires had been generated using a single sequencing platform. HLA typing covered class I and class II loci at four-digit resolution. Typing coverage differed by locus: A, B, C, DRB1 and DQB1 were typed in about 629-640 donors, DQA1 in about 500, DPA1 in some 570, and DPB1 in just under 490. Because of strong linkage in the cohort, roughly five DR-DQ haplotypes were treated as single units for association and clustering. Among about 410 genotyped donors of the cohort, an average of roughly 230,000 unique TCR beta nucleotide sequences was sequenced per donor, of which about 19% were non-productive. On the study overall, not on this receptor specifically: The presence/absence analyses assumed that sequencing depth was roughly uniform across donors, and that assumption may not be true. A further reported finding was that TCR beta sequences accurately predicted the HLA-A and HLA-B alleles for most subjects in the first cohort. The classifier was reported to diagnose cytomegalovirus status with high specificity and sensitivity in both the original and validation cohorts. In a later analysis, the rate of TCR association differed among HLA loci, with DRB1 alleles having the most associated TCRs and HLA-C alleles having the fewest. At a false discovery rate of 0.05, a later analysis linked 16,951 TCR beta sequences to specific HLA alleles. According to a later analysis, most CMV-associated TCR beta chains appeared to be HLA-restricted, and the HLA associations seemed to be driven largely by CMV exposure. HLA typing was unavailable for some donors at each locus, so association tests used only the typed subset. For the cohort, immune exposure information was limited to CMV serostatus. The study listed 150 to 200 TCR beta chains as associated with cytomegalovirus. Assigning TCR associations to individual alleles was difficult when HLA alleles, especially DR and DQ, strongly co-occurred. A later genetic analysis reported fewer N-insertions in productive TCRs among donors in an Asian-associated ancestry cluster than the roughly 670-donor mean. An earlier analysis of around 540 of the donors showed that most TCR beta V segments appeared in productive rearrangements either about 90% or about 30% of the time, which broadly matched IMGT annotations. It was suggested by the authors that the approach could potentially be generalized to other disease states and immunological phenotypes. While some public TCRs were present in many individuals, most TCR sequences turned up only very rarely across donors. Correlated functional status among segregating V segments might reflect linkage disequilibrium, but an unknown experimental factor could not be ruled out. The cohort was sequenced for TCR beta chains only, and without alpha or paired-chain data the features that could be detected were limited. Seventeen rarely observed V segments, including chromosome 9 orphons, were excluded from the earlier analysis of a few hundred of the donors because counts were too low. In vitro tests confirmed that a few of the cytomegalovirus-associated TCR beta chains recognize cytomegalovirus antigens. A group of highly shared sequence variants was considered likely to be a technical artifact of the sequencing pipeline. A later genetic analysis associated a missense DCLRE1C variant with V-gene and J-gene trimming of TCR beta chains, and an independent cohort replicated the association. Several of the top co-occurrence clusters appeared to be linked to parvovirus B19, influenza, CMV and Epstein-Barr virus, according to a later analysis. Compared with equally common non-associated chains, HLA-associated TCR beta chains in a later analysis were more clonally expanded and had lower generation probabilities. Some IMGT-functional V segments, including TRBV6-2 and TRBV6-3, could not be told apart with the 87-base-pair reads, so those segments were excluded.

The method was the immunoSEQ multiplex PCR assay. The multiplex PCR relied on a mix of 60 forward primers for TCR Vbeta segments and 13 reverse primers for TCR Jbeta segments. The CDR3 region of rearranged TCR beta genes was amplified from genomic DNA by a multiplex PCR assay. The Illumina HiSeq System was used to sequence the amplified TCR beta libraries as 87-base-pair reads. In the source study's methods: In a later analysis, tens of millions of unique TCR beta chains were counted across the 650 to 750 repertoires, and some 10 million of these chains were shared by at least two donors. A nearest-neighbor algorithm error-corrected the raw reads and collapsed the reads into unique sequences, merging closely related sequences to remove PCR and sequencing errors. V, D and J gene segments were assigned by aligning CDR3 sequences to IMGT reference sequences. For a sequence to be retained, at least a six-nucleotide match to both a V gene segment and a J gene segment was required. A rearrangement counted as productive if the CDR3 had no stop codons and remained in frame with V and J, and every other rearrangement counted as non-productive. Following IMGT convention, CDR3 was defined as the stretch from the second conserved V-encoded cysteine up to the conserved J-encoded phenylalanine. In an earlier analysis of around 640 of the donors, sequences lacking an unambiguous match to a single V gene segment were excluded. In an earlier analysis of approximately 550 of the donors, V segments were called functional above 56.7% productive rearrangements and were called segregating when the between-donor standard deviation exceeded 5%. A statistical classification framework was built to diagnose cytomegalovirus status from the catalog of TCR beta chain sequences. In a later analysis, TCR nucleotide sequences were compared against IMGT/GENE-DB human TR gene sequences so that V and J genes could be assigned. The TCRdist pipeline was used in a later analysis to assign CDR3 sequences and most-parsimonious VDJ recombination scenarios. In a later analysis, each TCR beta chain was defined by its CDR3 amino acid sequence together with its V-gene family, and reads lacking a unique V-gene family were excluded. A later analysis removed 600 or so highly shared, low-generation-probability nucleotide sequences to deal with suspected cross-contamination and a sequencing artifact. A later analysis calculated a clonal expansion index for each public chain from normalized within-repertoire ranks of inferred template counts. In a later analysis, generation probabilities were computed using a VDJ recombination model fitted to out-of-frame rearrangements, and the results were checked against IGoR. In a later analysis, hypergeometric tests were used to score TCR-TCR, TCR-HLA and TCR-CMV co-occurrence, with a repertoire-size bias correction applied to TCR pairs. False discovery rates were estimated in a later analysis by permuting HLA or CMV assignments 20 times. A later analysis grouped co-occurring TCRs with DBSCAN, adding TCRdist sequence similarity when clustering within HLA-allele-positive subsets. Co-occurrence clustering excluded repertoires with fewer than 30,000 or more than 120,000 public chains, plus five with anomalous nucleotide sharing. Drawn from immuneACCESS, this table holds only the in-frame rearrangements with V and J called that TCRdb kept. Clones are partly lost; checked studies trace under half to an unresolved V gene and leave the rest unexplained. That table supplies the V and J calls and clone size; D and trimming were determined from the DNA. The sample table records 60,000 to 75,000 clones. The top ten hold around 3.8% of the sample.

A note on this clone: Its antigen is unknown.

In total, approximately 700 healthy bone marrow donors made up the cohort. At the time of sampling, all cohort members were nominally healthy, though unrecorded immune exposures were likely present. The donor tested CMV seropositive, placing the donor among the 310 or so seropositive members of the cohort. A peripheral blood sample was provided by each donor, and peripheral blood mononuclear cells were used for TCR beta sequencing. The Qiagen DNeasy Blood Extraction Kit was used to extract genomic DNA from the blood cell samples. For CDR1 and CDR2, the germline V gene lists SGHDN and FVKESK. Trimming leaves V shorter by 4 bases and J shorter by 7 bases, with the junction holding 8 bases beyond the gene matches. Spanning cysteine to phenylalanine, the CDR3 consists of 14 amino acids. Just the 42-base CDR3 DNA is kept, in frame starting at base 1.

This receptor was obtained from a female donor in good health and CMV-seropositive. Specimen: PBMCs. The V and J genes are TRBV14 and TRBJ1-2; the central 8 bases match TRBD1. At the DNA level, the sequence is TGTGCCAGCAGCCGTCTCACAGGGGGTTCTGGCTACACCTTC. It translates to CASSRLTGGSGYTF.